This TCR beta chain was sequenced during a study of cytomegalovirus exposure and HLA in healthy donors. Findings and caveats of the study: An analysis that came later showed most CMV-associated TCR beta chains appearing HLA-restricted. Earlier analysis yielded a pattern in which most TCR beta V segments were productive about 90% or about 30% of the time.

With regard to this clone: As yet, its antigen is unknown.

PCR amplification relied on 60 Vbeta primers (plus 13 Jbeta primers). The method was immunoSEQ multiplex PCR; TCRdb's version includes in-frame clones alone and lacks a portion of them. Here the sample spans fewer than 250,000 clones, almost 80% being singletons. Germline V CDR1 and CDR2: WNHNN, SYGVQD (reference sequence). The length of the CDR3 is 15 residues. V shed 4 bases, J shed 3 bases, and the junction held 6 bases outside the gene matches. The TCR comes from a woman younger than 30 in good health and CMV-seronegative. The chain links TRBV10-1 to TRBJ2-7, with TRBD2 matching 10 bases. Sequenced material: PBMCs. CDR3 sequence: CASSAQREGRYEQYF. DNA of the CDR3: TGCGCCAGCAGTGCTCAGCGGGAGGGCCGCTACGAGCAGTACTTC.